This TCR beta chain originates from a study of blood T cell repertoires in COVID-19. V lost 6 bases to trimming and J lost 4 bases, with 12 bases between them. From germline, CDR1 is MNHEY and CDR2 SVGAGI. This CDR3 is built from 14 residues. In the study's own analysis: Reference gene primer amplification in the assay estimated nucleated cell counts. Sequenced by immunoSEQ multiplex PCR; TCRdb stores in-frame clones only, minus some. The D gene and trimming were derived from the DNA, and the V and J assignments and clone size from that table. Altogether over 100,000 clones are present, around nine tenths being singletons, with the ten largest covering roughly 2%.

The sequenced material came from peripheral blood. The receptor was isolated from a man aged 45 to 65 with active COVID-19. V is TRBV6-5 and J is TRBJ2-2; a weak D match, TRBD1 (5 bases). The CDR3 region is CASRAGSLTGELFF. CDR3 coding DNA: TGTGCCAGCAGGGCAGGGTCCCTCACCGGGGAGCTGTTTTTT.